This TCR beta chain was sequenced for a study of T cell repertoires in aging, cancer and after chemotherapy. Study in general: Donor ages fell into six groups from 30 or younger up to 70 or older.

This clonotype was recorded a few times. Its antigen is unknown. Multiplex touch-down PCR with TRB-A/B primers amplified rearranged V-D-J TRB sequences. TCRdb re-called the multiplex PCR reads through MiXCR, storing one row per CDR3 protein. The data show 15,000 to 20,000 distinct CDR3 sequences, approximately 35% seen once. Amplification of TCR beta used genomic DNA extracted from peripheral blood. The study's findings and limits: Loss of evenness, beyond lost richness, contributed to age-related TCR diversity decline in cancer patients. These repertoire data do not allow conclusions about immunological memory after chemotherapy.

Germline-derived CDR1 and CDR2 are ENHRY and SYGVKD. This CDR3 region has 15 residues. Deletions cut 2 bases from V and 6 bases from J, with 14 bases between. The sequenced material came from blood. The J gene is TRBJ2-1, the V gene TRBV10-3, with D possibly called TRBD1 or TRBD2 (5 bases each). The receptor's source is a human donor with a solid tumor. CDR3 protein: CAISEGIGDLNEQFF. The CDR3 DNA is TGTGCCATCAGTGAGGGAATAGGGGACCTCAATGAGCAGTTCTTC.